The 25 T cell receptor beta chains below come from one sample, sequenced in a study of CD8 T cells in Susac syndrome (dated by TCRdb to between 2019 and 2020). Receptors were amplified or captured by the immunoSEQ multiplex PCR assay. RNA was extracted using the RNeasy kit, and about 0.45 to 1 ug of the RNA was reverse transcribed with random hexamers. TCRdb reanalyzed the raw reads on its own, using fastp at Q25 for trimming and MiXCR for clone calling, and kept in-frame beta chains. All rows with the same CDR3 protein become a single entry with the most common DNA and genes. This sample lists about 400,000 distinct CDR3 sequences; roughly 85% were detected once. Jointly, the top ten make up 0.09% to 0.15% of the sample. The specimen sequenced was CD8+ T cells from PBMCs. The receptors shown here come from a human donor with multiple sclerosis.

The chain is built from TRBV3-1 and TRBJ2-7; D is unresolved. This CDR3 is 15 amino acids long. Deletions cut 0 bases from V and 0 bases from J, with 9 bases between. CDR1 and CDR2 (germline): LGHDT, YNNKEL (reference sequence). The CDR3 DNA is TGTGCCAGCAGCCAAGAATCCCCAGGCTCCTACGAGCAGTACTTC. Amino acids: CASSQESPGSYEQYF.

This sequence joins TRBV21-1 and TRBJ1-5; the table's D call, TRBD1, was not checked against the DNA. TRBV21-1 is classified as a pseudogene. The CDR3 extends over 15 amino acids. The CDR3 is CASSTDRVYNQPQHF. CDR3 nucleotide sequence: TGTGCCAGCAGCACCGACAGAGTCTACAATCAGCCCCAGCATTTT.

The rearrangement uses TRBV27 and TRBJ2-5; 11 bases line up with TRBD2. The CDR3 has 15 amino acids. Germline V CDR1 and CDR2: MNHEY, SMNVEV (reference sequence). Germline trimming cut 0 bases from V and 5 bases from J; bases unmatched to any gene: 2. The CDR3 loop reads CASSLSLAGDETQYF. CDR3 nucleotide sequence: TGTGCCAGCAGTTTATCACTAGCGGGAGATGAGACCCAGTACTTC.

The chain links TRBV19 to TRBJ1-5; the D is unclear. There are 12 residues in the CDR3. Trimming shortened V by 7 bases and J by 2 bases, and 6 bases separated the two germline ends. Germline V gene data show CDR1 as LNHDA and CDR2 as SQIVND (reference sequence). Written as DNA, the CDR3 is TGTGCCAGTATGGCGGGCAATCAGCCCCAGCATTTT. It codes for CASMAGNQPQHF.

The CDR3 protein is CASSLGTAFYEQYF. The CDR3 bases are TGTGCCAGCAGTTTAGGGACAGCCTTCTACGAGCAGTACTTC. The chain carries TRBV27 and TRBJ2-7, with TRBD1 identical over 7 bases. Germline loops: CDR1 MNHEY, CDR2 SMNVEV (reference sequence). The CDR3 totals 14 residues. V trimming: 2 bases; J trimming: 3 bases; junction bases outside the gene matches: 4.

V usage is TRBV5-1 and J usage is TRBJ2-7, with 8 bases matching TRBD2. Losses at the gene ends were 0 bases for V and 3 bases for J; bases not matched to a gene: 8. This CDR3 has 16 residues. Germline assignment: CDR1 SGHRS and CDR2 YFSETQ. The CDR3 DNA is TGCGCCAGCAGCTTGGTTTTGCGGGAGGACCACTACGAGCAGTACTTC. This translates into CASSLVLREDHYEQYF.

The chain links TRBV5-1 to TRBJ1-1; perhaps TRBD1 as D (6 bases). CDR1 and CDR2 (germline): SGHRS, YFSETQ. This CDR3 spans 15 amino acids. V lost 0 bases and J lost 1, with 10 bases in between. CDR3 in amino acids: CASSLALTGNTEAFF. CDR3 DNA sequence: TGCGCCAGCAGCTTGGCCCTGACAGGGAACACTGAAGCTTTCTTT.

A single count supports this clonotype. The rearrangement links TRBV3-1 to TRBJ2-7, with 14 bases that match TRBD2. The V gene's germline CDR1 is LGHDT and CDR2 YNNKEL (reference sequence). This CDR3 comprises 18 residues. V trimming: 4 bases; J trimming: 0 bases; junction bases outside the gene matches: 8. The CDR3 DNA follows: TGTGCCAGCAGCCTTGGGACTAGCGGGAGAGGCCTCTCCTACGAGCAGTACTTC. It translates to CASSLGTSGRGLSYEQYF.

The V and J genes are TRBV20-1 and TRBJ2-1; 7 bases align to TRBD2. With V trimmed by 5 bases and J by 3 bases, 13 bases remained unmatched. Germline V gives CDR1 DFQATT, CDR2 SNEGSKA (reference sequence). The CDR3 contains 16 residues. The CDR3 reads CSAPPFISGDYNEQFF. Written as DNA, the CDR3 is TGCAGTGCTCCCCCCTTTATAAGCGGGGACTACAATGAGCAGTTCTTC.

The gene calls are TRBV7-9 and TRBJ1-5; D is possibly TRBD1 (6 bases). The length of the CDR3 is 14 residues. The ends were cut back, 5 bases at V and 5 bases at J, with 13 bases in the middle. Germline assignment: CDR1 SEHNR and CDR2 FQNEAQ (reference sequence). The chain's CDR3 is CASSPVAGDQPQHF. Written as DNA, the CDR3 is TGTGCCAGCAGCCCAGTAGCAGGGGATCAGCCCCAGCATTTT.

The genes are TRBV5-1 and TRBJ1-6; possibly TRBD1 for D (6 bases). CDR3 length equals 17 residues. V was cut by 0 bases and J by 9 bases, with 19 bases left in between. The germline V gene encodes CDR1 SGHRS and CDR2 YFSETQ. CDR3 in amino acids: CASSLEAWGLVGSPLHF. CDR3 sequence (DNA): TGCGCCAGCAGCTTGGAAGCTTGGGGGCTCGTGGGTTCACCCCTCCACTTT.

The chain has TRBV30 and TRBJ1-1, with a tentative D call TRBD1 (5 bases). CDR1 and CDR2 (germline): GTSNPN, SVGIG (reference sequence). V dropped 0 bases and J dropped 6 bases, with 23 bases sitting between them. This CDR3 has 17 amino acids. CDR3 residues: CAWSVEREDTPLAEAFF. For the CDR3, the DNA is TGTGCCTGGAGTGTAGAGAGGGAGGACACCCCCTTGGCTGAAGCTTTCTTT.

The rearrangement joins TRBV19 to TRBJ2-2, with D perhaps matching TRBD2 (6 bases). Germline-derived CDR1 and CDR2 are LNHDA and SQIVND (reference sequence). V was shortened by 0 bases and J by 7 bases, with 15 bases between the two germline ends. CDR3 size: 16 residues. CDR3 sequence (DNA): TGTGCCAGTAGTATAGACGGGACTCGCGGAATCGGGGAGCTGTTTTTT. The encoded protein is CASSIDGTRGIGELFF.

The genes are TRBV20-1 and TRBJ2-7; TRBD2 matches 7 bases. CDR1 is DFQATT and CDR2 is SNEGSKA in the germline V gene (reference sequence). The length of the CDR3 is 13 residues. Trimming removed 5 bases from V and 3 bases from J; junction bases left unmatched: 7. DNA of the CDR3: TGCAGTGCTCGATCAGCGGGAAACTACGAGCAGTACTTC. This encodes CSARSAGNYEQYF.

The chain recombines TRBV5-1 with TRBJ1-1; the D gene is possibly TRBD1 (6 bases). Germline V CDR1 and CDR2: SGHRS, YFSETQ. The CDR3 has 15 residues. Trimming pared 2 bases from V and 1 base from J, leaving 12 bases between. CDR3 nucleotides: TGCGCCAGCAGCTTCAACCCAGGGGAGAACACTGAAGCTTTCTTT. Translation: CASSFNPGENTEAFF.

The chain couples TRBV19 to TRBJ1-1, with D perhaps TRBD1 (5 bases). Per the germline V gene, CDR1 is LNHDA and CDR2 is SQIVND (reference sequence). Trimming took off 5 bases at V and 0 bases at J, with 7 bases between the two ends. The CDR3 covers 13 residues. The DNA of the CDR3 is TGTGCCAGTAGTTGGGGGATGAACACTGAAGCTTTCTTT. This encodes CASSWGMNTEAFF.

CDR3 loop: CASQLIAGGHIEQFF. The CDR3 region has the DNA TGTGCTAGCCAGTTAATAGCGGGAGGGCATATTGAGCAGTTCTTC. The rearrangement uses TRBV12-5 and TRBJ2-1; 11 nucleotides line up with TRBD2. The trim removed 9 bases at V and 9 bases at J, leaving 13 bases unmatched. Germline-derived CDR1 and CDR2 are LGHNT and FRNRAP. This CDR3 comprises 15 residues.

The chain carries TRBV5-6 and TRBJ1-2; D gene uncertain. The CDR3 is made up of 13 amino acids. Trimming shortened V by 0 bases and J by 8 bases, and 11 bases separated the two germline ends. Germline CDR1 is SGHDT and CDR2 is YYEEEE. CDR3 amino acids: CASSLVLVWGYTF. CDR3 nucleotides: TGTGCCAGCAGCTTGGTGTTGGTTTGGGGCTACACCTTC. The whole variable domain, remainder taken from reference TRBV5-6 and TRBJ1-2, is DAGVTQSPTHLIKTRGQQVTLRCSPKSGHDTVSWYQQALGQGPQFIFQYYEEEERQRGNFPDRFSGHQFPNYSSELNVNALLLGDSALYLCASSLVLVWGYTFGSGTRLTVV.

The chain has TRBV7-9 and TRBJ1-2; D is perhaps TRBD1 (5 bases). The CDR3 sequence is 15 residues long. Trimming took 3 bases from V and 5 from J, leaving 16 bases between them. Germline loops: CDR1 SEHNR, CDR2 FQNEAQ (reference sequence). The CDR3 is CASSFNYGTAYGYTF. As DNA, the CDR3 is TGTGCCAGCAGCTTCAATTACGGGACCGCTTATGGCTACACCTTC.

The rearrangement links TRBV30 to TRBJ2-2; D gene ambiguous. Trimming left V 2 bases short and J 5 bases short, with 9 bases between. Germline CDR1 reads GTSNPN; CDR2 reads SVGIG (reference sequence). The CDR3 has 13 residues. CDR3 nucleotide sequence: TGTGCCTGGAGTAGCTTAGCAACCGGGGAGCTGTTTTTT. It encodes CAWSSLATGELFF.

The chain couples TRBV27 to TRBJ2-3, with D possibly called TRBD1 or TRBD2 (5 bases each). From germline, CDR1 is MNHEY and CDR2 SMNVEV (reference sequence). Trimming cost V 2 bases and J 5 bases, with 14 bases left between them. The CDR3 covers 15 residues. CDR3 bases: TGTGCCAGCAGTTTAACCCAGGGAGAGGGAGATACGCAGTATTTT. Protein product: CASSLTQGEGDTQYF.

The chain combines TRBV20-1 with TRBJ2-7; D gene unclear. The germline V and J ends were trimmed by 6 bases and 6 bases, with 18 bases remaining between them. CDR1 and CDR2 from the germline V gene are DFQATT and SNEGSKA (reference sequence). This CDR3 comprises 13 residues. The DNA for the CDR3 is TGCAGTGCCCCGAAGGACGGTTGGAGCGAGCAGTACTTC. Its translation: CSAPKDGWSEQYF.

Here the CDR3 reads CASSQETGRGNTIYF. CDR3 sequence (DNA): TGCGCCAGCAGCCAAGAAACAGGCAGGGGAAACACCATATATTTT. This chain connects TRBV4-1 to TRBJ1-3, with D perhaps matching TRBD1 (5 bases). This CDR3 has 15 residues. The V gene's germline CDR1 is MGHRA and CDR2 YSYEKL. Between the trimmed V and J ends, which lost 0 bases and 4 bases, there was a span of 10 bases.

CDR3 sequence: CASSIPQSQETQYF. The CDR3 DNA sequence: TGTGCCAGCAGCATCCCCCAGTCTCAAGAGACCCAGTACTTC. The rearrangement uses TRBV7-6 and TRBJ2-5; D gene uncertain. CDR3 size: 14 residues. V was trimmed by 5 bases and J by 2 bases, leaving 12 bases between them. Germline CDR1 reads SGHVS; CDR2 reads FNYEAQ.

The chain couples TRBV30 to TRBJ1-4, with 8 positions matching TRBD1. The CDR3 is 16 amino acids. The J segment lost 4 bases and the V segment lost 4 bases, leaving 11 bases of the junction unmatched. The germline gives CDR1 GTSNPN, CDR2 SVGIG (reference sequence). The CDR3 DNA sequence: TGTGCCTGGAAGGAGGGGTCAGGGGGCTATAATGAAAAACTGTTTTTT. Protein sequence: CAWKEGSGGYNEKLFF. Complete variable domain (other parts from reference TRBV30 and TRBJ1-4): SQTIHQWPATLVQPVGSPLSLECTVEGTSNPNLYWYRQAAGRGLQLLFYSVGIGQISSEVPQNLSASRPQDRQFILSSKKLLLSDSGFYLCAWKEGSGGYNEKLFFGSGTQLSVL.